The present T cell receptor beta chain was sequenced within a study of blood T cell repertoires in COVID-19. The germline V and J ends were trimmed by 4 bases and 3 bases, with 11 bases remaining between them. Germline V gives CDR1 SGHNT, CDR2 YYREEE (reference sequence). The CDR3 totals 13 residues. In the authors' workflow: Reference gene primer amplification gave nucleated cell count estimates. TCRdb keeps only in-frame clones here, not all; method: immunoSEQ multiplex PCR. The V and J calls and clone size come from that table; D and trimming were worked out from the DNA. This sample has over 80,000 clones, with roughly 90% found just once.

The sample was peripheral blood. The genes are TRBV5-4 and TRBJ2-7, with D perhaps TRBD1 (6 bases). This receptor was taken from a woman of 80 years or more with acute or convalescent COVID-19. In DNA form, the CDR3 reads TGTGCCAGCAGCCTCGGACAGCTCTACGAGCAGTACTTC. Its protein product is CASSLGQLYEQYF.